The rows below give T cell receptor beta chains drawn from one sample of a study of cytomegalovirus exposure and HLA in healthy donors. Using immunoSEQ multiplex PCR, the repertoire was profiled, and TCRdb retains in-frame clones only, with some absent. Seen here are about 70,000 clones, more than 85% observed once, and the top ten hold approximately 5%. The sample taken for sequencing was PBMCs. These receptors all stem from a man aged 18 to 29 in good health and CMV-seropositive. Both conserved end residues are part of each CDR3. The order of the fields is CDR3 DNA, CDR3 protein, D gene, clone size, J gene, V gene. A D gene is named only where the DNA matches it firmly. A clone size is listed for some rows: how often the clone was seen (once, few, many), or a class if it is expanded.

cdr3_nt: TGTGCCAGCAGCGTGTTGACTTTGGGGGCTCGCGAAAAACTGTTTTTT; cdr3_aa: CASSVLTLGAREKLFF; d_call: NA; clone_size: NA; j_call: TRBJ1-4; v_call: TRBV7-9
cdr3_nt: TGTGCCAGCAGCTTAAGTGGGACTATCGCTGTCGGGGAGCAGTACTTC; cdr3_aa: CASSLSGTIAVGEQYF; d_call: TRBD2; clone_size: NA; j_call: TRBJ2-7; v_call: TRBV5-4
cdr3_nt: TGTGCCAGCAGCGTAGTAGGGGGCATCACAGATACGCAGTATTTT; cdr3_aa: CASSVVGGITDTQYF; d_call: TRBD1; clone_size: NA; j_call: TRBJ2-3; v_call: TRBV9
cdr3_nt: TGTGCCAGCAGCCCCTACTACGAGCAGTACTTC; cdr3_aa: CASSPYYEQYF; d_call: NA; clone_size: NA; j_call: TRBJ2-7; v_call: TRBV2
cdr3_nt: TGTGCCAGCTCACCACCGGGACAGCCATCACCAGGGCTATTT; cdr3_aa: CASSPPGQPSPGLF; d_call: TRBD1; clone_size: NA; j_call: TRBJ1-3; v_call: TRBV18
cdr3_nt: TGTGCCAGTTCAATCAGCTCAGGGGGGAACACTGAAGCTTTCTTT; cdr3_aa: CASSISSGGNTEAFF; d_call: TRBD1; clone_size: NA; j_call: TRBJ1-1; v_call: TRBV6-5
cdr3_nt: TGTGCCAGCGGTTTGAACAGGGGGCTGTACGAGCAGTACTTC; cdr3_aa: CASGLNRGLYEQYF; d_call: TRBD1; clone_size: NA; j_call: TRBJ2-7; v_call: TRBV6-5
cdr3_nt: TGTGCCAGCAGCATGGGACTAGCGGGAGGGAGGGGCTACAATGAGCAGTTCTTC; cdr3_aa: CASSMGLAGGRGYNEQFF; d_call: TRBD2; clone_size: NA; j_call: TRBJ2-1; v_call: TRBV7-6
cdr3_nt: TGTGCCAGCAGTGAAACGCGACGCACTAAGAATGAAAAACTGTTTTTT; cdr3_aa: CASSETRRTKNEKLFF; d_call: NA; clone_size: once; j_call: TRBJ1-4; v_call: TRBV6-1
cdr3_nt: TGTGCCAGCAGTCCAAAGTCTTCCACCGGGACTAGCATGGACGAGCAGTACTTC; cdr3_aa: CASSPKSSTGTSMDEQYF; d_call: TRBD2; clone_size: NA; j_call: TRBJ2-7; v_call: TRBV27
cdr3_nt: TGTGCCAGCAGGGGGGACAGGGAGATAACGACGCAGTATTTT; cdr3_aa: CASRGDREITTQYF; d_call: TRBD1; clone_size: NA; j_call: TRBJ2-3; v_call: TRBV6-1
cdr3_nt: TGTGCCAGCAGCACCAGACAGGGGGAGGGAACTGAAGCTTTCTTT; cdr3_aa: CASSTRQGEGTEAFF; d_call: NA; clone_size: NA; j_call: TRBJ1-1; v_call: TRBV21-1
cdr3_nt: TGTGCCAGCAGTGATTGGGGACTAGCGGGTTCCTACAATGAGCAGTTCTTC; cdr3_aa: CASSDWGLAGSYNEQFF; d_call: TRBD2; clone_size: NA; j_call: TRBJ2-1; v_call: TRBV6-4
cdr3_nt: TGTGCCAGTAGACCGACAGGGGCCCAAGAGACCCAGTACTTC; cdr3_aa: CASRPTGAQETQYF; d_call: TRBD1; clone_size: NA; j_call: TRBJ2-5; v_call: TRBV19
cdr3_nt: TGTGCCACCCAGGGGGGACCCTACGAGCAGTACTTC; cdr3_aa: CATQGGPYEQYF; d_call: NA; clone_size: NA; j_call: TRBJ2-7; v_call: TRBV2
cdr3_nt: TGTGCCAGTAGTAAGACTAGGTCGGTTCAGCCCCAGCATTTT; cdr3_aa: CASSKTRSVQPQHF; d_call: NA; clone_size: NA; j_call: TRBJ1-5; v_call: TRBV19